The entry below describes one T cell receptor beta chain. Its antigen is not identified. Conventional CD4 T cells were sorted as CD4+CD127+ cells. This entry belongs to a study of B cell selection in AIRE deficiency. General study points: In TCRBV usage, CDR3 length and diversity, patient Tconv and Treg cells matched healthy donors. Of 3,000 to 4,500 shared Treg TCRbeta sequences, under 35% were healthy-only, approximately 9% patient-only. Patient Tconv cells held approximately 30% of Treg sequences shared by healthy donors.

Sequenced by immunoSEQ multiplex PCR; TCRdb stores in-frame clones only, minus some. The sample includes around 24,000 clones, approximately 96% seen only once; the top ten take 0.17%. In germline, CDR1 is SGHTA, CDR2 FQGNSA. With V trimmed by 1 base and J by 6 bases, 8 bases remained unmatched. This CDR3 region has 16 residues. The chain is built from TRBV7-2 and TRBJ2-2, with TRBD2 identical over 7 bases. The receptor was isolated from a human donor in good health. Sequenced input: CD4+CD127+ conventional T cells sorted from PBMCs. CDR3 protein: CASSLVASGVSGELFF. Written as DNA, the CDR3 is TGTGCCAGCAGCTTAGTGGCAAGCGGGGTCTCCGGGGAGCTGTTTTTT. Full variable domain (remainder filled in from reference TRBV7-2 and TRBJ2-2): GAGVSQSPSNKVTEKGKDVELRCDPISGHTALYWYRQSLGQGLEFLIYFQGNSAPDKSGLPSDRFSAERTGGSVSTLTIQRTQQEDSAVYLCASSLVASGVSGELFFGEGSRLTVL.